This T cell receptor (beta chain) appears in the sequencing data of a study of T cell repertoires in cytomegalovirus infection. Background on the study: Both CMV infection and a matching HLA type were indicated by public TCR beta signatures. Findings of the study overall: Dominating the ex vivo response were TCR beta clonotypes that were CMV-specific and HLA-C-restricted.

Germline values: CDR1 LGHNA, CDR2 YNFKEQ. The CDR3 has 13 amino acids. Trimming took 1 base from V and 3 from J, leaving 5 bases between them. On this clonotype: Its specificity is not known.

TCRdb used MiXCR to reprocess the reads, holding one entry per CDR3 protein. The table includes about 69,000 distinct CDR3 sequences, about 26% detected once. The chain is built from TRBV4-2 and TRBJ2-3; D remains ambiguous. The receptor's source is a human donor in good health (CMV status not recorded). Some clones in this sample may be carry-over from other donors' samples. The specimen was CD8+ T cells from cultured PBMCs, collected from culture after CMV antigen stimulation. The CDR3, as DNA: TGTGCCAGCAGCCAAGTGGGGACAGATACGCAGTATTTT. Translated, it gives CASSQVGTDTQYF.